This T cell receptor beta chain stems from a study of blood T cell repertoires in COVID-19. Background on the study: PBMCs, B-cell-depleted T cells, or T cells provided the cDNA or gDNA that made up the material.

In the original analysis: For nucleated cells, counts were estimated from reference gene primer amplification. Libraries were prepared by immunoSEQ multiplex PCR; TCRdb keeps only in-frame clonotypes and omits some of them. V and J calls plus clone size are reproduced from that table; the DNA served to infer D and trimming. The sample records 200,000 to 250,000 clones, approximately 80% being singletons. Seattle participants joined during active infection and were tracked over time. CDR3 length: 12 residues. The ends lost 6 bases at V and 10 bases at J; junction bases unmatched: 6. This clone was counted between two and nine times.

Input material: peripheral blood. This sequence originates from a woman older than 75 with COVID-19, enrolled during active disease. The gene calls are TRBV12-3 or TRBV12-4 and TRBJ1-1; 9 nucleotides line up with TRBD1. DNA for the CDR3: TGTGCCAGCAGACAGACAGGGGGTCTAGCTTTCTTT. It yields the protein CASRQTGGLAFF.